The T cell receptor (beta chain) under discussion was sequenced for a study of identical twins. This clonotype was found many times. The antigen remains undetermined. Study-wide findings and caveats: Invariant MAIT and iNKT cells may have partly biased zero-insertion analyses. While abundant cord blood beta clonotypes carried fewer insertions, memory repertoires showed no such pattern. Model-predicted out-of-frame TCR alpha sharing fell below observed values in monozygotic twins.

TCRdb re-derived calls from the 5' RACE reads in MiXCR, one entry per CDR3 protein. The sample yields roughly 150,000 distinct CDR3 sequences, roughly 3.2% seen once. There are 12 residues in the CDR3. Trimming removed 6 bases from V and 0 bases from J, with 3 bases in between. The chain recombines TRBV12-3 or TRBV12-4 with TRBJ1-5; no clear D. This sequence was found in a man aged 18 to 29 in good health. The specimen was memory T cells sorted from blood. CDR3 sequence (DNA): TGTGCCAGCAGGGGTAGCAATCAGCCCCAGCATTTT. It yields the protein CASRGSNQPQHF.